This TCR beta chain was documented in a study of Graves' ophthalmopathy and Graves' hyperthyroidism. From RNA, the CDR3 regions of TCR beta chains were amplified and sequenced. Second-round multiplex PCR came after a first-round RT-PCR that employed HTBI primers. TCRdb reanalysed the multiplex PCR reads using MiXCR and keeps one entry per CDR3 protein. This table has more than 1,000,000 distinct CDR3 sequences, about two fifths appearing once. Hyperthyroidism cases were recent diagnoses of under 2 months' duration in people aged 18 to 65. Physicians reached a diagnosis by relying on clinical symptoms, serum thyroxine, TRAb, thyroid ultrasound and orbital computed tomography. Germline lookup yields CDR1 SQVTM and CDR2 ANQGSEA. This CDR3 has 15 amino acids. V was clipped by 4 bases and J by 4 bases, with 19 bases between them.

Sequenced material: peripheral blood or thyroid tissue (not recorded which). This chain joins TRBV29-1 and TRBJ1-1; D is possibly TRBD1 (5 bases). The clonotype originates from an adult man with Graves' hyperthyroidism. This chain's CDR3 is CSVGAGKNAATEAFF. DNA for the CDR3: TGCAGCGTTGGGGCAGGGAAGAATGCAGCCACTGAAGCTTTCTTT.